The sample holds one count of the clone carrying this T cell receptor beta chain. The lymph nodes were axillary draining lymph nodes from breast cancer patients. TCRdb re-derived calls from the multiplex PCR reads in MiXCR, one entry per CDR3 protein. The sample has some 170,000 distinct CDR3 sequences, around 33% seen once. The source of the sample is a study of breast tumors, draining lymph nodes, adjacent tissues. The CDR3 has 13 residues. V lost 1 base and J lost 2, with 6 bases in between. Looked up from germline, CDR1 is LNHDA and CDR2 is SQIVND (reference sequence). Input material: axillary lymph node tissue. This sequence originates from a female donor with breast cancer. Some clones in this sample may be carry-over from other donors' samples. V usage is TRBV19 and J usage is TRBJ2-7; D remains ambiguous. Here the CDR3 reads CASSIARAYEQYF. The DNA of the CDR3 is TGTGCCAGTAGTATAGCCCGAGCCTACGAGCAGTACTTC.